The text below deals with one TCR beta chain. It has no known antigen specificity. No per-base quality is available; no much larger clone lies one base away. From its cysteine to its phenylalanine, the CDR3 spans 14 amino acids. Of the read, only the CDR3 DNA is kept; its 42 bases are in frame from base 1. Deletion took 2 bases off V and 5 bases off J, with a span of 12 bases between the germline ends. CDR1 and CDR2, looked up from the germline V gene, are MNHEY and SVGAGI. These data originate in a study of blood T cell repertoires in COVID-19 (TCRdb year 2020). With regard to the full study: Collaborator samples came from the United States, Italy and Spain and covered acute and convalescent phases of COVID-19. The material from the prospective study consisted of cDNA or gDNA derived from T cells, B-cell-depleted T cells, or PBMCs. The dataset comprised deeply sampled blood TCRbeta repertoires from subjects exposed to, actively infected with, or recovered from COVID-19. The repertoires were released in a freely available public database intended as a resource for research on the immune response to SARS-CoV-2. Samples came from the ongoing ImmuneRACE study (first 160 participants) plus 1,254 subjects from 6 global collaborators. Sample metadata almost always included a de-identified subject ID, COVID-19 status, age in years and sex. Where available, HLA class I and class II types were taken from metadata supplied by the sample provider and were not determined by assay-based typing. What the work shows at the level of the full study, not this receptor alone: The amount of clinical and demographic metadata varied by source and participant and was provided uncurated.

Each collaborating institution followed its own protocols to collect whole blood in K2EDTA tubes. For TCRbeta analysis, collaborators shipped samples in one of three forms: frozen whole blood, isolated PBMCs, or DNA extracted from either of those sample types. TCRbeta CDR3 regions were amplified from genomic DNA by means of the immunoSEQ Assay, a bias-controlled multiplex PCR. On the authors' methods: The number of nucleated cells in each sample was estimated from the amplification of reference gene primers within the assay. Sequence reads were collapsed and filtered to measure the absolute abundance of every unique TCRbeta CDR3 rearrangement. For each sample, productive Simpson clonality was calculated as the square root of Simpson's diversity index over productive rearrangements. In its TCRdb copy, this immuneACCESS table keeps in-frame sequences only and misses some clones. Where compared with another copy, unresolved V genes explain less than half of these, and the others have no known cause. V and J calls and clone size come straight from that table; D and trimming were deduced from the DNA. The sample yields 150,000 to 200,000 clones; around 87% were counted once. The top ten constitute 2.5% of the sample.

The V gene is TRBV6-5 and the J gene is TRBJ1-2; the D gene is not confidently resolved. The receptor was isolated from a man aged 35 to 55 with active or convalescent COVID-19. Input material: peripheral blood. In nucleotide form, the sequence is TGTGCCAGCAGTTACGGAGGATCTCCGTATGGCTACACCTTC. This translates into CASSYGGSPYGYTF.